This T cell receptor (beta chain) was sequenced for a study of beta chain features in type 1 diabetes. Study-wide results and limits: The study found moderately but significantly shorter TCRB CDR3s in all four CD4+ subsets of Type 1 diabetes patients. The naive, central memory and Treg TCRB repertoires looked more alike in patients than they did in healthy donors.

Since all of the isolated RNA was reverse transcribed, expressed TCRB transcripts were what got sequenced. Profiled with immunoSEQ multiplex PCR; TCRdb holds only in-frame clones, not every one. The sample holds 15,000 to 20,000 clones, about 50% seen once. Trimming pared 5 bases from V and 7 bases from J, leaving 14 bases between. Germline CDR1 is SGHTA and CDR2 is FQGNSA. This CDR3 contains 13 residues. One heparinised draw, averaging approximately 120 mL, was taken per donor. Each of the CD4+ naive, central memory, regulatory and stem cell-like memory populations was sorted via CD45RO/CCR7/CD25/CD127/CD95/CD27. Turning to this clone: Its antigen is currently unknown.

This chain joins TRBV7-2 and TRBJ2-5; D might be TRBD1 (6 bases). This receptor was identified in a man aged 18 to 35 in good health. The source material was stem cell memory CD4+ T cells from blood. CDR3: CASSTDRRGTQYF. The CDR3 nucleotides read TGTGCCAGCAGCACGGACAGACGTGGGACCCAGTACTTC.